This is a list of T cell receptor beta chains from one sample in a study of blood T cell repertoires in COVID-19. Sequenced by immunoSEQ multiplex PCR; TCRdb stores in-frame clones only, minus some. The top ten clones hold 2.5% to 3.5% of a sample with under 400,000 clones, approximately 87% of them seen once. Sequencing was done on a sample of peripheral blood. These receptors were obtained from a woman in her twenties or thirties with COVID-19, enrolled during active disease. CDR3s include the opening cysteine and the closing phenylalanine or tryptophan. Each record gives: D gene, J gene, clone size, V gene, CDR3 DNA, CDR3 protein. A D gene is named only where the DNA matches it firmly. Not all rows give a size; the values are once, few, many and, for expanded clones, a class.

D: TRBD2
J: TRBJ2-3
size: NA
V: TRBV11-3
DNA: TGTGCCAGCAGCCCGGGACTAGCGGGAGGAAGTACAGATACGCAGTATTTT
CDR3: CASSPGLAGGSTDTQYF

D: TRBD1
J: TRBJ1-2
size: NA
V: TRBV27
DNA: TGTGCCAGCTCACGGACAGGGAACTATGGCTACACCTTC
CDR3: CASSRTGNYGYTF

D: TRBD1
J: TRBJ1-1
size: NA
V: TRBV7-9
DNA: TGTGCCAGCAGCTCACAGGGGGGTCACACTGAAGCTTTCTTT
CDR3: CASSSQGGHTEAFF

D: NA
J: TRBJ1-1
size: NA
V: TRBV6-5
DNA: TGTGCCAGCAGATCCCAGGGTACACTCACTGAAGCTTTCTTT
CDR3: CASRSQGTLTEAFF

D: TRBD1
J: TRBJ1-1
size: NA
V: TRBV2
DNA: TGTGCCAGCCACTGGACAGGGTTCGGAACTGAAGCTTTCTTT
CDR3: CASHWTGFGTEAFF

D: TRBD2
J: TRBJ2-1
size: once
V: TRBV7-2
DNA: TGTGCCAGCAGCCCGCCGGGACTAGCGGGCTACAATGAGCAGTTCTTC
CDR3: CASSPPGLAGYNEQFF

D: NA
J: TRBJ1-1
size: NA
V: TRBV30
DNA: TGTGCCTGGAGCCCCAGCGGAAACACTGAAGCTTTCTTT
CDR3: CAWSPSGNTEAFF

D: NA
J: TRBJ2-5
size: NA
V: TRBV7-7
DNA: TGTGCCAGCAGCTTCCCGGGAACGGGAGAGACCCAGTACTTC
CDR3: CASSFPGTGETQYF

D: TRBD1
J: TRBJ2-7
size: NA
V: TRBV7-2
DNA: TGTGCCAGCAGCCGACAGGGGGCCTACGAGCAGTACTTC
CDR3: CASSRQGAYEQYF

D: NA
J: TRBJ2-2
size: once
V: TRBV19
DNA: TGTGCCAGTAGTATAGGGTTACGGAGCGGGGAGCTGTTTTTT
CDR3: CASSIGLRSGELFF

D: TRBD1
J: TRBJ1-2
size: NA
V: TRBV4-1
DNA: TGCGCCAGCAGCCCCCGACAGGGGGCGCAGATCAGCTATGGCTACACCTTC
CDR3: CASSPRQGAQISYGYTF

D: TRBD1
J: TRBJ1-1
size: NA
V: TRBV12-3/TRBV12-4
DNA: TGTGCCAGCTCCTTGGTGACAGGGAGAGCTTTCTTT
CDR3: CASSLVTGRAFF

D: TRBD1
J: TRBJ2-7
size: NA
V: TRBV7-9
DNA: TGTGCCAGCAGCTTGAGACAGGGGGTGGGTGAGCAGTACTTC
CDR3: CASSLRQGVGEQYF

D: TRBD1
J: TRBJ2-5
size: NA
V: TRBV5-4
DNA: TGTGCCAGCAGCTTCAGACAGGGCCAAGAGACCCAGTACTTC
CDR3: CASSFRQGQETQYF

D: NA
J: TRBJ2-6
size: NA
V: TRBV5-1
DNA: TGCGCCAGCAGCTTGGCCAGCGCCGGGGCCAACGTCCTGACTTTC
CDR3: CASSLASAGANVLTF

D: TRBD1
J: TRBJ2-2
size: few
V: TRBV5-8
DNA: TGTGCCAGCAGCTTTGTGACAGGGGGCTACACCGGGGAGCTGTTTTTT
CDR3: CASSFVTGGYTGELFF

D: TRBD1
J: TRBJ1-3
size: NA
V: TRBV12-5
DNA: TGTGCTAGTGGTCTCGGGACAGGGTCAGGAAACACCATATATTTT
CDR3: CASGLGTGSGNTIYF

D: TRBD2
J: TRBJ2-1
size: NA
V: TRBV11-3
DNA: TGTGCCAGCAGCTCCTTAGCGGGAGGGCCCTCTGAGCAGTTCTTC
CDR3: CASSSLAGGPSEQFF

D: NA
J: TRBJ2-2
size: NA
V: TRBV5-1
DNA: TGCGCCAGCAGCTTGAGCGCCGGGGAGCTGTTTTTT
CDR3: CASSLSAGELFF

D: NA
J: TRBJ2-5
size: once
V: TRBV2
DNA: TGTGCCAGCGGAAAGACTTACTTC
CDR3: CASGKTYF

D: NA
J: TRBJ2-5
size: NA
V: TRBV9
DNA: TGTGCCAGCAGCGTAGCCGAAGAGACCCAGTACTTC
CDR3: CASSVAEETQYF

D: TRBD2
J: TRBJ2-1
size: NA
V: TRBV25-1
DNA: TGTGCCAGCAGTGTACTAGCGGGAGAGGGCAATGAGCAGTTCTTC
CDR3: CASSVLAGEGNEQFF

D: TRBD1
J: TRBJ1-2
size: NA
V: TRBV14
DNA: TGTGCCAGCAGCGAACGGGACAGGGGGGCCGGCTACACCTTC
CDR3: CASSERDRGAGYTF